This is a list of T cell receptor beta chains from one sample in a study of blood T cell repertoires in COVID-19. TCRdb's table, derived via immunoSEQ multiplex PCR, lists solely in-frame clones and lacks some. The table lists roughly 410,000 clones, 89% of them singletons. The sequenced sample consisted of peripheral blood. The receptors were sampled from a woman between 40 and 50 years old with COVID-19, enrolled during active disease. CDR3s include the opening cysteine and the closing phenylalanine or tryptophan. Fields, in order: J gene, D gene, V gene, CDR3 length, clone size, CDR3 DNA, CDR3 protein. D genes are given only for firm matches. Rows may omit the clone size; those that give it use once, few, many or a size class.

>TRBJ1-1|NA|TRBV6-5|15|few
TGTGCCAGCAGGACCTACTGGACAGAGAACACTGAAGCTTTCTTT
CASRTYWTENTEAFF
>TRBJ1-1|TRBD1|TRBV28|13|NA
TGTGCCAGCAGGAGGGACAGAGACACTGAAGCTTTCTTT
CASRRDRDTEAFF
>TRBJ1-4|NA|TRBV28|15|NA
TGTGCCAGCAGTTCCCCCCCAATAGGAGGGGAAAAACTGTTTTTT
CASSSPPIGGEKLFF
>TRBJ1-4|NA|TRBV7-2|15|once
TGTGCCAGCAGCCTAAGACATCAGGCAGTCGAAAAACTGTTTTTT
CASSLRHQAVEKLFF
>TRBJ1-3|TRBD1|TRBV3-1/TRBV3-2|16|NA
TGTGCCAGCAGCCCGCCAGAGGGGGCGGGTGGAAACACCATATATTTT
CASSPPEGAGGNTIYF
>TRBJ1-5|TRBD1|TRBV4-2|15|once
TGTGCCAGCAGCCAAGATACAGGGGGAAGTCAGCCCCAGCATTTT
CASSQDTGGSQPQHF
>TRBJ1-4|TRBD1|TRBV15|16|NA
TGTGCCACCAGCAGAGATCAACAGGGGGCGGGTGAAAAACTGTTTTTT
CATSRDQQGAGEKLFF
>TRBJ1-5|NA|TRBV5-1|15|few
TGCGCCAGCAGCTTGGAAGACGGACTAAATCAGCCCCAGCATTTT
CASSLEDGLNQPQHF
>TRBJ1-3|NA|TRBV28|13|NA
TGTGCCAGCACCTGGACAGTTGGAAACACCATATATTTT
CASTWTVGNTIYF
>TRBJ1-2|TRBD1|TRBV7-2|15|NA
TGTGCCAGCAGCTTCACAACAGGGGGAGGTTACGGCTACACCTTC
CASSFTTGGGYGYTF
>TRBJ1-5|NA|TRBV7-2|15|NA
TGTGCCAGCAGCTTAGCTGGGCCTTCTTTTCAGCCCCAGCATTTT
CASSLAGPSFQPQHF
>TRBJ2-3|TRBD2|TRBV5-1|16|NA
TGCGCCAGCAGTAGCGGGGGGGCCGTTAGCACAGATACGCAGTATTTT
CASSSGGAVSTDTQYF
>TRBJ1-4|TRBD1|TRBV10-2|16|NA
TGCGCCAGCAGTGGGCCGGGACAGGGCGGGGTGGAGGGCCTGTTTTTT
CASSGPGQGGVEGLFF
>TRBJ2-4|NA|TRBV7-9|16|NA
TGTGCCAGCAGCCCTAACATGGGCTTAGCCAAAAACATTCAGTACTTC
CASSPNMGLAKNIQYF
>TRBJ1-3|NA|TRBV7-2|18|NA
TGTGCCAGCAGCTTAATTCCCAGGGCAGGAAGCTCTGGAAACACCATATATTTT
CASSLIPRAGSSGNTIYF
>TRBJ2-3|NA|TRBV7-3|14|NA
TGTGCCAGCAGCTTAGGGACACCCACAGATACGCAGTATTTT
CASSLGTPTDTQYF